These 32 T cell receptor beta chains were all obtained from the same sample, sequenced in a study of tumor-infiltrating lymphocytes in primary liver carcinoma. The investigators made TCR beta cDNA from around 530 ng total RNA, using a constant-region primer. Construction of TCR beta libraries relied on three successive nested multiplex PCR rounds employing slightly modified ARM-PCR. The first two PCR rounds used TRBV1-TRBV30 forward primers with a C-beta reverse primer, about 10 cycles each. TCRdb re-analysed the multiplex PCR reads in MiXCR, keeping a single row per CDR3 protein. The table shows 180,000 or so distinct CDR3 sequences, with about 55% occurring only once. Blood RNA came from unsorted whole blood; germline DNA was also extracted. The sequenced material came from peripheral blood. The receptors were sampled from a man in his forties with primary liver carcinoma and hepatitis B virus infection.

On this clonotype: An end of the junction differs from the germline gene, which may be a read error. The chain couples TRBV7-9 to TRBJ1-2; D not resolved. Germline V CDR1 and CDR2: SEHNR, FQNEAQ (reference sequence). The CDR3 is 16 amino acids. CDR3 nucleotide sequence: TGTGCCAGCATCTTAGATCTTTCCGAGGAGGGCTATGGCTACACCTTC. It translates to CASILDLSEEGYGYTF.

The rearrangement joins TRBV6-2 or TRBV6-3 to TRBJ2-7, with D unclear. V was clipped by 0 bases and J by 5 bases, with 8 bases between them. Per germline, CDR1 MNHEY and CDR2 SVGEGT. This CDR3 has 13 amino acids. The DNA for the CDR3 is TGTGCCAGCAGTTACTCGGGAACCAACGAGCAGTACTTC. It yields the protein CASSYSGTNEQYF.

This clonotype came up a few times. This sequence joins TRBV5-8 and TRBJ2-7, with D perhaps matching TRBD2 (5 bases). The germline CDR1 and CDR2 sequences are SGHTS and YDEGEE. With 6 bases removed from V and 0 bases from J, the gap between germline ends came to 16 bases. The CDR3 contains 15 residues. This CDR3 is CASNNVRASSYEQYF. CDR3 coding DNA: TGTGCCAGCAACAACGTGAGGGCTAGCTCCTACGAGCAGTACTTC.

The table lists this clonotype with many counts. The V gene is TRBV6-1, the J gene TRBJ2-3, with D possibly being TRBD1 or TRBD2 (6 bases each). The CDR3 covers 13 residues. The germline V gene has CDR1 MNHNS and CDR2 SASEGT. Trimming left V 4 bases short and J 2 bases short, with 7 bases between. CDR3 amino acids: CASSGGATDTQYF. The CDR3 DNA sequence: TGTGCCAGCAGTGGGGGGGCCACAGATACGCAGTATTTT.

A word on this clonotype: Germline and junction disagree at one end, which may indicate a read error. This chain uses TRBV6-1 with TRBJ2-1; D gene uncertain. CDR3 size: 13 residues. Germline values: CDR1 MNHNS, CDR2 SASEGT. The CDR3 here is CASSIDIYDEQFF. CDR3 coding DNA: TGTGCCAGCAGTATAGACATCTACGATGAGCAGTTCTTC.

With regard to this clonotype: Being one base from a much bigger clone, this may be a read error. V and J are TRBV4-2 and TRBJ2-1; D is possibly TRBD1 or TRBD2 (5 bases each). The CDR3 is 13 amino acids. V was cut by 0 bases and J by 14 bases, with 14 bases left in between. Germline V gene lookup returns CDR1 LGHNA and CDR2 YNFKEQ. The CDR3, as DNA: TGTGCCAGCAGCCAAGAAGAATCGGGGCAGAAGTTCTTC. Residues: CASSQEESGQKFF.

This chain joins TRBV10-3 and TRBJ2-1; TRBD2 aligns across 8 bases. This CDR3 comprises 15 residues. CDR1 ENHRY and CDR2 SYGVKD come from the germline V gene. Trimming cost V 3 bases and J 6 bases; bases outside gene matches: 7. CDR3 in DNA: TGTGCCATCAGTGATTCAAGCGGGAGAAGCAATGAGCAGTTCTTC. This gives the protein CAISDSSGRSNEQFF.

Worth noting for this clonotype: With a much larger clone just one base away, this may be a read error. The gene calls are TRBV12-3 or TRBV12-4 and TRBJ2-3; the D gene is possibly TRBD1 (6 bases). The length of the CDR3 is 13 residues. CDR3 DNA: TGTGTCAGCATCCAGGACAGCCACGATACGCAGTATTTT. It codes for CVSIQDSHDTQYF.

The chain is built from TRBV11-2 and TRBJ2-3; D remains unclear. Trimming left V 3 bases short and J 6 bases short, with 13 bases between. This CDR3 region has 14 residues. Looked up from germline, CDR1 is SGHAT and CDR2 is FQNNGV. The CDR3 protein is CASSLVLSWDTQYF. CDR3 DNA: TGTGCCAGCAGCTTGGTGCTGAGTTGGGATACGCAGTATTTT.

This rearrangement joins TRBV21-1 to TRBJ2-4; the DNA was not used to check the table's D call, TRBD2. TRBV21-1 is classified as a pseudogene. This CDR3 has 14 amino acids. The CDR3 DNA is TGTGCCAGCAGAGGGACTATCATACTAAACATTCAGTACTTC. Its protein product is CASRGTIILNIQYF.

In the case of this clonotype: The junction shows a germline mismatch at one end, possibly a read error. This chain uses TRBV4-2 with TRBJ2-2; D tentatively reads TRBD1 or TRBD2 (5 bases each). In germline, CDR1 is LGHNA, CDR2 YNFKEQ. CDR3 size: 16 residues. CDR3 DNA sequence: TGTGCCAGCAGCCAAGAACCCGGGGCGAACACCGGGAAGCTGTTTTTT. Protein product: CASSQEPGANTGKLFF.

The genes are TRBV5-6 and TRBJ2-7; no clear D gene. The CDR3 is 13 amino acids. Germline CDR1 SGHDT, CDR2 YYEEEE. V gave up 0 bases and J gave up 5 bases, with 9 bases separating them. CDR3 bases: TGTGCCAGCAGCTTGGGGCAGTACAACGAGCAGTACTTC. Its protein is CASSLGQYNEQYF. Full variable domain (missing parts from reference TRBV5-6 and TRBJ2-7): DAGVTQSPTHLIKTRGQQVTLRCSPKSGHDTVSWYQQALGQGPQFIFQYYEEEERQRGNFPDRFSGHQFPNYSSELNVNALLLGDSALYLCASSLGQYNEQYFGPGTRLTVT.

The J gene is TRBJ2-1, the V gene TRBV11-2; the D is unclear. Germline V lookup: CDR1 SGHAT, CDR2 FQNNGV. The CDR3 consists of 17 residues. V shed 2 bases and J shed 0 bases, with 14 bases lying between them. This chain's CDR3 is CASSLLMRLDSYNEQFF. The DNA of the CDR3 is TGTGCCAGCAGCTTATTGATGCGGCTCGACTCCTACAATGAGCAGTTCTTC.

The chain couples TRBV29-1 to TRBJ2-5; D unclear. The CDR3 totals 13 residues. Trimming removed 7 bases at V and 0 bases at J, with 12 bases between. Germline V lookup: CDR1 SQVTM, CDR2 ANQGSEA. The CDR3 bases are TGCAGCGCCCTAGGCGACTACCAAGAGACCCAGTACTTC. Translated: CSALGDYQETQYF.

Details on this clonotype: A single base separates this from a much larger clone, so it may be a read error. The V call is TRBV6-5, the J call TRBJ2-7; no reliable D call. From germline, CDR1 is MNHEY and CDR2 SVGAGI. The V end was cut by 10 bases, the J end by 0 bases, with 13 bases between. This CDR3 has 13 residues. CDR3 in DNA: TGTGCCAACACCCCGACTGGCTCCTACGAGCAGTACTTC. Encoded protein: CANTPTGSYEQYF.

Comment on this clonotype: Sequence at one end of the junction differs from germline and may be a read error. The CDR3 DNA is TGTGCCAGCAGCATAGTGGGGAACGACCAGTACTTC. As protein: CASSIVGNDQYF. J is TRBJ2-7 and V is TRBV11-2; D gene uncertain. The germline gives CDR1 SGHAT, CDR2 FQNNGV. The length of the CDR3 is 12 residues.

The V gene is TRBV6-5, the J gene TRBJ1-1; D is possibly TRBD1 (5 bases). The ends were cut back, 7 bases at V and 5 bases at J, with 17 bases in the middle. CDR1 is MNHEY and CDR2 is SVGAGI in the germline V gene. This CDR3 has 14 residues. The CDR3 here is CASTGNPSNTEAFF. CDR3 bases: TGTGCCAGCACAGGGAACCCAAGTAATACTGAAGCTTTCTTT.

This clonotype has only one observation. The V gene is TRBV4-1, the J gene TRBJ2-7; D unclear. The CDR3 spans 16 residues. In germline, CDR1 is MGHRA, CDR2 YSYEKL. The V end lost 4 bases, the J end lost 0 bases, and 16 bases lay between the germline ends. CDR3 in DNA: TGCGCCAGCAGCCTCCTGCCCTCCCCCAACTCCTACGAGCAGTACTTC. Its translation: CASSLLPSPNSYEQYF.

This clonotype was observed a few times. This chain connects TRBV29-1 to TRBJ1-1, with 8 positions matching TRBD1. The length of the CDR3 is 14 residues. The V gene end was trimmed by 6 bases and the J gene end by 5 bases; junction bases not matched to a gene: 11. Germline V gives CDR1 SQVTM, CDR2 ANQGSEA. The CDR3 nucleotides are TGCAGCGTACGATCTGGACAGGGAGGGACTGAAGCTTTCTTT. Amino acid sequence: CSVRSGQGGTEAFF.

The chain couples TRBV6-6 to TRBJ2-7, with a possible D match to TRBD2 (6 bases). The germline V and J ends were trimmed by 2 bases and 0 bases, with 11 bases remaining between them. From germline, CDR1 is MNHNY and CDR2 SVGAGI (reference sequence). This CDR3 has 15 residues. The CDR3 loop is CASSYIAVSSYEQYF. The CDR3 nucleotides read TGTGCCAGCAGTTACATAGCGGTTAGCTCCTACGAGCAGTACTTC.

Regarding this clonotype: Sequence at one end of the junction differs from germline and may be a read error. The genes are TRBV11-3 and TRBJ2-1, with TRBD2 identical over 7 bases. The CDR3 spans 13 residues. Germline lookup yields CDR1 SGHNT and CDR2 YENEEA. CDR3 nucleotides: TGTGCCTGCAGCTTAGGTGGGGGGGGTGAACAGTTCTTC. As protein: CACSLGGGGEQFF.

In its sample, this clonotype was seen many times. The V gene is TRBV11-2, the J gene TRBJ2-3; 8 bases agree with TRBD2. The CDR3 spans 17 residues. J gave up 4 bases and V 4 bases, and 13 bases lay outside the gene matches. The germline V gene has CDR1 SGHAT and CDR2 FQNNGV. CDR3 sequence (DNA): TGTGCCAGCAGCTCCCTCGCGAAACGGGAGGGCCCAGATACGCAGTATTTT. Amino acids: CASSSLAKREGPDTQYF.

As to this clonotype: This could be a read error, since a much larger clone is one nucleotide away. This chain links TRBV5-1 with TRBJ2-7; 12 nucleotides align to TRBD2. Germline V lookup: CDR1 SGHRS, CDR2 YFSETQ. This CDR3 has 14 amino acids. The DNA for the CDR3 is TGCGCCAACAGCGCGACTAGCGGGAGTTATGAGCAGTACTTC. This codes for CANSATSGSYEQYF.

As regards this clonotype: A much larger clone lies one base from this, so it may be a read error. This chain joins TRBV29-1 and TRBJ2-1, with 10 bases identical to TRBD2. Germline V gene lookup returns CDR1 SQVTM and CDR2 ANQGSEA. The CDR3 length is 16 residues. CDR3 sequence reads: CGVEEAGTSVTVEQFF. In DNA form, the CDR3 reads TGCGGCGTTGAGGAGGCTGGGACTAGCGTGACGGTCGAGCAGTTCTTC.

Comments on this clonotype: Being one base from a much bigger clone, this may be a read error. V is TRBV11-1 and J is TRBJ2-3, with a tentative D call TRBD1 (5 bases). The V end was cut by 5 bases, the J end by 4 bases, with 16 bases between. CDR3 length: 15 residues. CDR1 and CDR2 from the germline V gene are SGHAT and FQDESV (reference sequence). CDR3 in DNA: TGTGCCAGCAGCCCTTCCCCACAGGTGGCAGATACGCAGTATTTT. It is translated as CASSPSPQVADTQYF.

Of note for this clonotype: A single base separates this from a much larger clone, so it may be a read error. This chain connects TRBV11-1 to TRBJ2-3; D call uncertain. TRBJ1-5 matches the DNA end more closely, so the J call is doubtful. Germline values: CDR1 SGHAT, CDR2 FQDESV (reference sequence). CDR3 length: 12 amino acids. CDR3 sequence reads: CASSLRGDTQHF. DNA of the CDR3: TGTGCCAGCAGCTTACGAGGAGATACGCAGCATTTT.

Concerning this clonotype: A read error may account for a junction end that differs from germline. The V gene is TRBV10-3, the J gene TRBJ2-6, with a weak D call TRBD2 (7 bases). The CDR3 has 15 amino acids. Per the germline V gene, CDR1 is ENHRY and CDR2 is SYGVKD. The CDR3 DNA follows: TGTGCCATCAGTGAAGCGAGGGGGGGGGTCAACGTCCTGACTTTC. The encoded protein is CAISEARGGVNVLTF.

This chain connects TRBV6-1 to TRBJ2-3; TRBD2 matches 8 bases. The CDR3 has 16 amino acids. The junction had 11 bases not matched to a gene; V was cut back by 3 bases and J by 6 bases. CDR1 and CDR2 (germline): MNHNS, SASEGT. CDR3 DNA: TGTGCCAGCAGTGAGAACCCAGCGGGAGTGGCTGATACGCAGTATTTT. Translated, it gives CASSENPAGVADTQYF.

The table lists this clonotype with a few counts. A read error may explain this, as a much larger clone is one base away. In this CDR3 the conserved last residue, phenylalanine or tryptophan, is missing, so a read error is likely. The rearrangement links TRBV29-1 to TRBJ2-1; no clear D gene. Germline CDR1 is SQVTM and CDR2 is ANQGSEA. This CDR3 has 12 residues. Trimming removed 0 bases at V and 12 bases at J, with 12 bases between. The CDR3 DNA sequence: TGCAGCGTTGAAGATCACGGCCGTGCGCAGTTCCTC. This sequence encodes CSVEDHGRAQFL.

V gene TRBV4-2 combines with J gene TRBJ1-2; no clear D. Germline assignment: CDR1 LGHNA and CDR2 YNFKEQ. The CDR3 runs 13 residues. V lost 1 base, J lost 4 bases, and 7 bases lay in between. CDR3 amino acids: CASSQGGSYGYTF. The CDR3, as DNA: TGTGCCAGCAGCCAAGGAGGGAGCTATGGCTACACCTTC.

Remarks on this clonotype: A junction end diverges from the germline sequence, so it may reflect a read error. This CDR3 reads CASSLDLNYGYTF. In DNA, the CDR3 is TGTGCCAGTAGCTTAGATCTGAACTATGGCTACACCTTC. V is TRBV11-2 and J is TRBJ1-2; no clear D. This CDR3 spans 13 amino acids. Germline V gene lookup returns CDR1 SGHAT and CDR2 FQNNGV.

This clonotype was observed a few times. This chain connects TRBV6-1 to TRBJ1-2; no definite D call. Trimming shortened V by 1 base and J by 4 bases, and 10 bases separated the two germline ends. The CDR3 runs to 14 residues. Germline CDR1 and CDR2: MNHNS and SASEGT. CDR3 residues: CASSEGTEIYGYTF. The CDR3 nucleotides are TGTGCCAGCAGTGAAGGTACAGAGATCTATGGCTACACCTTC.